The rows below give T cell receptor beta chains drawn from one sample of a study of Ad26.COV2.S vaccination and SARS-CoV-2 variants. Produced via immunoSEQ multiplex PCR; TCRdb's table is partial and in-frame only. The top ten hold approximately 2.5% of the sample, which has hundreds of thousands of clones, 75% to 90% seen once. Material: peripheral blood, obtained in a trial of Ad26.COV2.S vaccine versus placebo. These receptors were obtained from a person aged 18-65 years who received the Ad26.COV2.S COVID-19 vaccine or a placebo. The CDR3 runs from the conserved cysteine through the conserved F or W. Each record gives: D gene, V gene, J gene, clone size, CDR3 protein, CDR3 DNA. A D gene is named only where the DNA matches it firmly. Rows give clone size only sometimes, using once, few, many, or a class for an expanded clone.

D gene: NA
V gene: TRBV27
J gene: TRBJ2-1
clone size: NA
CDR3 protein: CASSFGRYNEQFF
CDR3 DNA: TGTGCCAGCAGTTTCGGCCGGTACAATGAGCAGTTCTTC

D gene: NA
V gene: TRBV5-5
J gene: TRBJ2-7
clone size: NA
CDR3 protein: CASSFAGTSTYEQYF
CDR3 DNA: TGTGCCAGCAGCTTTGCAGGCACATCAACCTACGAGCAGTACTTC

D gene: NA
V gene: TRBV15
J gene: TRBJ2-5
clone size: once
CDR3 protein: CATSGRGGGRQETQYF
CDR3 DNA: TGTGCCACCAGTGGGCGCGGAGGGGGGCGGCAAGAGACCCAGTACTTC

D gene: NA
V gene: TRBV18
J gene: TRBJ2-1
clone size: NA
CDR3 protein: CASSPLLAPIDEQFF
CDR3 DNA: TGTGCCAGCTCACCACTACTAGCCCCAATCGATGAGCAGTTCTTC

D gene: NA
V gene: TRBV25-1
J gene: TRBJ1-1
clone size: NA
CDR3 protein: CASSESVGRDGNEAFF
CDR3 DNA: TGTGCCAGCAGTGAATCCGTGGGGAGGGATGGGAATGAAGCTTTCTTT

D gene: NA
V gene: TRBV3-1/TRBV3-2
J gene: TRBJ2-1
clone size: NA
CDR3 protein: CASNISSLSRQFF
CDR3 DNA: TGTGCCAGCAACATAAGTAGCCTTTCTCGGCAGTTCTTC

D gene: NA
V gene: TRBV7-3
J gene: TRBJ1-2
clone size: NA
CDR3 protein: CASSPDRFYGYTF
CDR3 DNA: TGTGCCAGCAGCCCCGACAGGTTCTATGGCTACACCTTC

D gene: NA
V gene: TRBV2
J gene: TRBJ1-5
clone size: NA
CDR3 protein: CASSEELGQPQHF
CDR3 DNA: TGTGCCAGCAGTGAAGAGTTGGGTCAGCCCCAGCATTTT

D gene: NA
V gene: TRBV12-3/TRBV12-4
J gene: TRBJ1-1
clone size: NA
CDR3 protein: CASGGQLNTEAFF
CDR3 DNA: TGTGCCAGCGGGGGCCAGTTGAACACTGAAGCTTTCTTT

D gene: TRBD2
V gene: TRBV11-2
J gene: TRBJ2-1
clone size: NA
CDR3 protein: CASSFSGGRMNEQFF
CDR3 DNA: TGTGCCAGCAGCTTTAGCGGGGGCCGGATGAATGAGCAGTTCTTC

D gene: TRBD1
V gene: TRBV2
J gene: TRBJ1-5
clone size: NA
CDR3 protein: CASSQGAHQPQHF
CDR3 DNA: TGTGCCAGCAGTCAGGGGGCGCATCAGCCCCAGCATTTT

D gene: NA
V gene: TRBV9
J gene: TRBJ2-5
clone size: NA
CDR3 protein: CASSPLGGGGETQYF
CDR3 DNA: TGTGCCAGCAGCCCCCTGGGAGGGGGAGGAGAGACCCAGTACTTC

D gene: NA
V gene: TRBV2
J gene: TRBJ1-1
clone size: NA
CDR3 protein: CASSAGEWGTEAFF
CDR3 DNA: TGTGCCAGCAGCGCAGGGGAGTGGGGCACTGAAGCTTTCTTT

D gene: NA
V gene: TRBV5-1
J gene: TRBJ2-6
clone size: few
CDR3 protein: CASRGQGLPGANVLTF
CDR3 DNA: TGCGCCAGCAGGGGCCAGGGGCTCCCTGGGGCCAACGTCCTGACTTTC

D gene: NA
V gene: TRBV21-1
J gene: TRBJ1-1
clone size: NA
CDR3 protein: CASSNRTGPNTEAFF
CDR3 DNA: TGTGCCAGCAGCAACCGGACAGGGCCGAACACTGAAGCTTTCTTT